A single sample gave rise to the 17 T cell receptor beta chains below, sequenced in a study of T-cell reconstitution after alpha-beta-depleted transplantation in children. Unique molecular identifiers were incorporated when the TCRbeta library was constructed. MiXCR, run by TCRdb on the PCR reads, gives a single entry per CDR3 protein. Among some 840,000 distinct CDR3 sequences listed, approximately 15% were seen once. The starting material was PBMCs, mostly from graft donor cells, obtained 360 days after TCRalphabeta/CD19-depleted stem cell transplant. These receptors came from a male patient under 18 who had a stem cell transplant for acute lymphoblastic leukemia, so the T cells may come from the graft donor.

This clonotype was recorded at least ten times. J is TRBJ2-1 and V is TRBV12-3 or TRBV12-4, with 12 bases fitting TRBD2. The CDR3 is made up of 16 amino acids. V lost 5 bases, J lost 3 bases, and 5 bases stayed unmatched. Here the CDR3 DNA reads TGTGCCAGCAGTCCACAGGGACTAGCGGGCTACAATGAGCAGTTCTTC. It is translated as CASSPQGLAGYNEQFF.

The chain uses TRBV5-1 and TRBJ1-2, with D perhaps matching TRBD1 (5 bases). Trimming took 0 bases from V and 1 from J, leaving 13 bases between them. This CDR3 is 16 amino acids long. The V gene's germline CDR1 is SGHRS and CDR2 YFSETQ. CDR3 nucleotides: TGCGCCAGCAGCTTGGCGCACTTGGGGCGTAACTATGGCTACACCTTC. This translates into CASSLAHLGRNYGYTF.

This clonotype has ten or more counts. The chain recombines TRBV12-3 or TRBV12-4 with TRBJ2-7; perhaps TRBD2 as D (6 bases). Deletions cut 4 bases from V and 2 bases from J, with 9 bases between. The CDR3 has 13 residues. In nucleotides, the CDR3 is TGTGCCAGCAGTTACGGGAGTACCTACGAGCAGTACTTC. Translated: CASSYGSTYEQYF.

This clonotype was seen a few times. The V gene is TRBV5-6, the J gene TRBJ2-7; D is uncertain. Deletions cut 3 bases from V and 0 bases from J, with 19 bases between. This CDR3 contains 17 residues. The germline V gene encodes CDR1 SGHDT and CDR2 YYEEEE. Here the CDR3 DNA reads TGTGCCAGCAGCTCTGACACCAGTACCTTGAGCTCCTACGAGCAGTACTTC. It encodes CASSSDTSTLSSYEQYF.

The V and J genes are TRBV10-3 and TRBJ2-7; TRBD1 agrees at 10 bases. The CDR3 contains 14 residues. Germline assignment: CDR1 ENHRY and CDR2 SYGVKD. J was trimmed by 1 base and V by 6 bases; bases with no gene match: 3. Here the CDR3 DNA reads TGTGCCATCAGGGGGGACAGGGGTTCCTACGAGCAGTACTTC. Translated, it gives CAIRGDRGSYEQYF.

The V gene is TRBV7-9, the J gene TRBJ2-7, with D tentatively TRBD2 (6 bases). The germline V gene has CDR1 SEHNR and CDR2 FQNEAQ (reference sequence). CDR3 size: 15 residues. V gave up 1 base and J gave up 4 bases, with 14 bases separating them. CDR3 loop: CASSLGQEGRYEQYF. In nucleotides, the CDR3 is TGTGCCAGCAGCTTAGGTCAGGAGGGGCGGTACGAGCAGTACTTC.

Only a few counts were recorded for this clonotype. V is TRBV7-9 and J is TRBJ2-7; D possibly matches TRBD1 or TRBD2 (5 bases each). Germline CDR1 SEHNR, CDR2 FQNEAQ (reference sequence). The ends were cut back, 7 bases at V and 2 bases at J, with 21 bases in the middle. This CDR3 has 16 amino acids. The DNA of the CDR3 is TGTGCCAGCACCACCCCCGGGGCAGAGAGTACCTACGAGCAGTACTTC. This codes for CASTTPGAESTYEQYF.

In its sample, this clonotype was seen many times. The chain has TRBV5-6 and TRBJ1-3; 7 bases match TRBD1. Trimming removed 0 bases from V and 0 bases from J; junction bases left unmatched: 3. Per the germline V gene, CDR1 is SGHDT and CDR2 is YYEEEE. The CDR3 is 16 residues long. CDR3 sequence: CASSLDRGFSGNTIYF. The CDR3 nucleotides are TGTGCCAGCAGCTTGGACAGGGGATTCTCTGGAAACACCATATATTTT.

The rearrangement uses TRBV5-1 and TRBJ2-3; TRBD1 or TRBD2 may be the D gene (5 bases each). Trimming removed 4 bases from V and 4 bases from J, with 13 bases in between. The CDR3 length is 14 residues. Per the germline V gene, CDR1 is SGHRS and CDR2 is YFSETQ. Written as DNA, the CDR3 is TGCGCCAGCAGCCGAGGGGACGGGGCAGATACGCAGTATTTT. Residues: CASSRGDGADTQYF.

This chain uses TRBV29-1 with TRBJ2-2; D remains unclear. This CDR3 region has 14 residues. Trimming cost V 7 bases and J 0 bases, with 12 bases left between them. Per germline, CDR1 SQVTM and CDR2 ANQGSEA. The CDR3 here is CSAPVVPNTGELFF. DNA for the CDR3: TGCAGCGCGCCGGTCGTCCCGAACACCGGGGAGCTGTTTTTT.

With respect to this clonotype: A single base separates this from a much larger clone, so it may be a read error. The chain's CDR3 is CASSRALLPHNEQFF. CDR3 sequence (DNA): TGTGCCAGCAGCCGAGCGCTCCTCCCCCACAATGAGCAGTTCTTC. The chain joins TRBV4-2 to TRBJ2-1, with D uncertain. The CDR3 runs to 15 residues. V was pared by 4 bases and J by 5 bases, with 15 bases between. Germline CDR1 reads LGHNA; CDR2 reads YNFKEQ.

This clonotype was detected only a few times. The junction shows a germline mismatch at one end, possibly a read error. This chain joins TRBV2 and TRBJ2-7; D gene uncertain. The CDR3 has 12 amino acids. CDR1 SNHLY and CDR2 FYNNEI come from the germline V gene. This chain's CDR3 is CASSAVNSLTRF. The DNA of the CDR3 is TGTGCCAGCAGTGCGGTGAACTCATTAACCCGCTTC.

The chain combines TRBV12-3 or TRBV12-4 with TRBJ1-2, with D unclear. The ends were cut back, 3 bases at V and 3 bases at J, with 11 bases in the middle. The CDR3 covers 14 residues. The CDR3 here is CASSFRENDYGYTF. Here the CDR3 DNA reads TGTGCCAGCAGTTTTCGGGAGAACGACTATGGCTACACCTTC.

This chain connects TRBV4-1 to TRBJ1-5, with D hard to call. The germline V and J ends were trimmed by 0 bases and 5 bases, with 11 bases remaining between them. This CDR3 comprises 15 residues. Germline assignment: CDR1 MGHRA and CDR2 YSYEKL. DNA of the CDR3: TGCGCCAGCAGCCAAGATCCGATTCCTCATCAGCCCCAGCATTTT. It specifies CASSQDPIPHQPQHF.

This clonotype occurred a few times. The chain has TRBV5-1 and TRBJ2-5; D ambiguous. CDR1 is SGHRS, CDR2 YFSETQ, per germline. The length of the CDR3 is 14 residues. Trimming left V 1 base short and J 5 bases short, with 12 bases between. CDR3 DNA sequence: TGCGCCAGCAGCTTGAATCCCACCGGGGAGACCCAGTACTTC. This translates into CASSLNPTGETQYF.

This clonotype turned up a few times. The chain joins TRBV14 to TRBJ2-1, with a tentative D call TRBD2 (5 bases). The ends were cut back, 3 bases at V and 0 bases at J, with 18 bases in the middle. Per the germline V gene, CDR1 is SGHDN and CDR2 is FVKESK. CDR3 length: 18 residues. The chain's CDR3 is CASSQQDFHTYSYNEQFF. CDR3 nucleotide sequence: TGTGCCAGCAGCCAGCAGGACTTCCATACATACTCCTACAATGAGCAGTTCTTC.

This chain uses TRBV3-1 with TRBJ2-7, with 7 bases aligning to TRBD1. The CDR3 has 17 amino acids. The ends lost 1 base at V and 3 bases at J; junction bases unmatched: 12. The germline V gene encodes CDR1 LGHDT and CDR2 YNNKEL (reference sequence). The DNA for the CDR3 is TGTGCCAGCAGCCAAGGACAGGGTGTTCATCGGTTCTACGAGCAGTACTTC. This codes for CASSQGQGVHRFYEQYF.